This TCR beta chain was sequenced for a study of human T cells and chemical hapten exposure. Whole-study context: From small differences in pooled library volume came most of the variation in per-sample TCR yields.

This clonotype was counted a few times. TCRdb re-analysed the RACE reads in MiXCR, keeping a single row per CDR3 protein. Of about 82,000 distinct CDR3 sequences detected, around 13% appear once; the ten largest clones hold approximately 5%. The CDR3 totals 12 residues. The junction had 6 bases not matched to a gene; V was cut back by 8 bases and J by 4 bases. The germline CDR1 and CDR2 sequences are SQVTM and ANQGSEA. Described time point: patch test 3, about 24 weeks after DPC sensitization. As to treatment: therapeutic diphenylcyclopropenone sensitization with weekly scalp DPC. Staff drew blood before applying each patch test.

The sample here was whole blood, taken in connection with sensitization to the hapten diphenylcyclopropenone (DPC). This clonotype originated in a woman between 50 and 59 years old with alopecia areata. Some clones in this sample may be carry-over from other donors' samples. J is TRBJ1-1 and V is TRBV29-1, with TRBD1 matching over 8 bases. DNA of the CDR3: TGCAGCTTCCAGGGGGCCAGCACTGAAGCTTTCTTT. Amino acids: CSFQGASTEAFF.